Each of the 24 T cell receptor beta chains below was sequenced from the same sample in a study of cytomegalovirus exposure and HLA in healthy donors. 13 Jbeta primers and 60 Vbeta primers were used for the PCR. The method was immunoSEQ multiplex PCR; TCRdb's version includes in-frame clones alone and lacks a portion of them. The sample records about 170,000 clones, more than 70% being singletons. The specimen was PBMCs. The receptors here all came from a girl aged 5 to 17 in good health and CMV-seronegative.

The chain combines TRBV9 with TRBJ1-2; perhaps TRBD1 as D (5 bases). Per germline, CDR1 SGDLS and CDR2 YYNGEE. Trimming shortened V by 1 base and J by 7 bases, and 17 bases separated the two germline ends. This CDR3 has 15 amino acids. The CDR3 region is CASSVRSGSRPGYTF. The CDR3 DNA reads as TGTGCCAGCAGCGTAAGGTCAGGGTCCCGTCCTGGCTACACCTTC. The full variable domain, in which reference TRBV9 and TRBJ1-2 provide the parts outside the CDR3, is DSGVTQTPKHLITATGQRVTLRCSPRSGDLSVYWYQQSLDQGLQFLIQYYNGEERAKGNILERFSAQQFPDLHSELNLSSLELGDSALYFCASSVRSGSRPGYTFGSGTRLTVV.

The chain is built from TRBV5-4 and TRBJ2-3, with a weak D call TRBD2 (5 bases). Germline CDR1 is SGHNT and CDR2 is YYREEE (reference sequence). The CDR3 contains 14 residues. V was trimmed by 0 bases and J by 2 bases, leaving 7 bases between them. The DNA for the CDR3 is TGTGCCAGCAGCTTGGCCGGGAACACAGATACGCAGTATTTT. Encoded protein: CASSLAGNTDTQYF.

The gene calls are TRBV6-5 and TRBJ2-7; D might be TRBD1 (6 bases). Deletions cut 9 bases from V and 5 bases from J, with 23 bases between. Germline V gene sequence: CDR1 MNHEY, CDR2 SVGAGI. The CDR3 is 15 residues long. CDR3 DNA: TGTGCCAGTGGCCGGTGGACTCGTGGGGGCAACGAGCAGTACTTC. It translates to CASGRWTRGGNEQYF.

In this sample, this clone turned up once. This chain links TRBV19 with TRBJ2-6, with a tentative D call TRBD1 (5 bases). Germline lookup yields CDR1 LNHDA and CDR2 SQIVND (reference sequence). The CDR3 is 18 residues long. V lost 4 bases to trimming and J lost 0 bases, with 16 bases between them. In DNA, the CDR3 is TGTGCCAGTAGTACATTTACGACAGCCGTCTCTGGGGCCAACGTCCTGACTTTC. Protein product: CASSTFTTAVSGANVLTF.

J is TRBJ2-5 and V is TRBV6-5, with D possibly matching TRBD2 (7 bases). This CDR3 region has 13 residues. Germline lookup yields CDR1 MNHEY and CDR2 SVGAGI. Trimming removed 10 bases from V and 3 bases from J, with 15 bases in between. This CDR3 reads CATKPGGKETQYF. CDR3 bases: TGTGCCACCAAACCGGGGGGCAAAGAGACCCAGTACTTC.

This clone was found a few times. This sequence joins TRBV28 and TRBJ1-5, with 7 bases matching TRBD1. The germline gives CDR1 MDHEN, CDR2 SYDVKM. This CDR3 comprises 15 residues. Unmatched junction bases numbered 7, after V lost 4 bases and J lost 4 bases. The CDR3 bases are TGTGCCAGCAGTTGGGAGGCAGGGGGTAATCAGCCCCAGCATTTT. It encodes CASSWEAGGNQPQHF.

This sequence joins TRBV6-5 and TRBJ2-1, with 10 bases identical to TRBD1. This CDR3 has 15 amino acids. V shed 6 bases, J shed 6 bases, and the junction held 8 bases outside the gene matches. CDR1 is MNHEY, CDR2 SVGAGI, per germline. The CDR3 here is CASSSRQGASNEQFF. The CDR3 region has the DNA TGTGCCAGCAGCTCTAGACAGGGGGCGAGCAATGAGCAGTTCTTC.

The chain carries TRBV7-8 and TRBJ1-2, with 7 bases fitting TRBD1. The CDR3 has 16 residues. The junction had 9 bases not matched to a gene; V was cut back by 1 base and J by 4 bases. Germline loops: CDR1 SGHVS, CDR2 FQNEAQ. In nucleotides, the CDR3 is TGTGCCAGCAGCTTAGTTTCAGGGGGGTCCTTCTATGGCTACACCTTC. Residues: CASSLVSGGSFYGYTF.

V and J are TRBV27 and TRBJ2-7; 7 bases line up with TRBD1. CDR3 size: 13 residues. Per germline, CDR1 MNHEY and CDR2 SMNVEV (reference sequence). J was trimmed by 11 bases and V by 6 bases; bases with no gene match: 13. The CDR3 nucleotides read TGTGCCAGCAGGGTAACAGGGGCTACGAGCGAGTACTTC. The encoded protein is CASRVTGATSEYF.

Written as DNA, the CDR3 is TGTGCCAGCAGCTTTGAGAGGATTCCGAACACTGAAGCTTTCTTT. This translates into CASSFERIPNTEAFF. The rearrangement uses TRBV5-4 and TRBJ1-1; D is unclear. Germline assignment: CDR1 SGHNT and CDR2 YYREEE (reference sequence). The CDR3 is made up of 15 amino acids. V lost 2 bases and J 1 base, leaving 12 bases between the germline ends.

This sequence joins TRBV18 and TRBJ1-5; TRBD1 aligns across 9 bases. Germline V gene lookup returns CDR1 KGHSH and CDR2 LQKENI. V lost 6 bases, J lost 4 bases, and 4 bases stayed unmatched. The CDR3 covers 14 residues. The CDR3 bases are TGTGCCAGCTCGGCTGACAGGGGGAATCAGCCCCAGCATTTT. Translated: CASSADRGNQPQHF.

The chain carries TRBV21-1 and TRBJ1-5. TRBV21-1 is shown as a pseudogene. The CDR3 spans 16 residues. The CDR3 loop reads CASSKAGGRVGQPQHF. The CDR3 bases are TGTGCCAGCAGCAAAGCCGGGGGGCGCGTAGGTCAGCCCCAGCATTTT.

This clone has a handful of counts. This chain joins TRBV19 and TRBJ1-1; D is unclear. Trimming took off 4 bases at V and 6 bases at J, with 3 bases between the two ends. The CDR3 loop spans 10 amino acids. The germline V gene has CDR1 LNHDA and CDR2 SQIVND (reference sequence). The CDR3 loop reads CASSTPEAFF. The CDR3 nucleotides read TGTGCCAGTAGTACTCCTGAAGCTTTCTTT.

CDR3 in DNA: TGTGCCAGCAGGTCGCTAGCGGACGAGCAGTACTTC. Translated, it gives CASRSLADEQYF. The rearrangement uses TRBV7-6 and TRBJ2-7, with 7 bases lining up with TRBD2. Germline V gives CDR1 SGHVS, CDR2 FNYEAQ. The CDR3 runs to 12 residues. The junction had 4 bases not matched to a gene; V was cut back by 6 bases and J by 5 bases.

This clone has just a few counts. CDR3 nucleotide sequence: TGTGCCTGGCAACCGGCTAGCAACTACAATGAGCAGTTCTTC. Translating gives CAWQPASNYNEQFF. The J gene is TRBJ2-1, the V gene TRBV30; possibly TRBD2 for D (5 bases). CDR3 size: 14 residues. CDR1 GTSNPN and CDR2 SVGIG come from the germline V gene (reference sequence). Trimming pared 5 bases from V and 3 bases from J, leaving 14 bases between.

The chain employs TRBV4-1 and TRBJ1-1, with 7 positions matching TRBD1. Germline loops: CDR1 MGHRA, CDR2 YSYEKL. This CDR3 region has 14 residues. V lost 2 bases and J lost 11; bases outside the gene matches: 11. The CDR3 loop is CASSQTSGTDEAFF. The CDR3 region has the DNA TGCGCCAGCAGCCAAACCTCCGGGACAGATGAGGCTTTCTTT.

This clone was observed once. CDR3 coding DNA: TGTGCCAGCAGCGTAGGGGGCGGAAACACCATATATTTT. This translates into CASSVGGGNTIYF. The chain uses TRBV9 and TRBJ1-3, with D possibly TRBD1 on 5 matching bases. CDR1 and CDR2 from the germline V gene are SGDLS and YYNGEE. This CDR3 region has 13 residues. Trimming removed 0 bases at V and 4 bases at J, with 5 bases between.

The J gene is TRBJ2-7, the V gene TRBV15; D remains ambiguous. Germline CDR1 is LNHNV and CDR2 is YYDKDF (reference sequence). The CDR3 sequence is 17 residues long. V lost 3 bases, J lost 1 base, and 19 bases lay in between. CDR3 sequence: CATSRPQDSYLSYEQYF. CDR3 nucleotides: TGTGCCACCAGCAGGCCCCAAGACTCGTACTTATCCTACGAGCAGTACTTC.

This clone was recorded only once. The chain is built from TRBV15 and TRBJ1-6, with TRBD1 identical over 8 bases. J gave up 13 bases and V 7 bases, and 12 bases lay outside the gene matches. CDR3 size: 14 residues. Germline V gene data show CDR1 as LNHNV and CDR2 as YYDKDF (reference sequence). The CDR3 sequence is CATTLDRDGLPLHF. The CDR3 DNA follows: TGTGCCACCACCTTGGACAGGGACGGGTTGCCCCTCCACTTT.

The V and J genes are TRBV7-9 and TRBJ1-4; 7 bases agree with TRBD1. Germline CDR1 and CDR2: SEHNR and FQNEAQ (reference sequence). CDR3 length equals 14 residues. The V segment lost 2 bases and the J segment 6 bases; nucleotides outside the gene matches: 3. CDR3 sequence (DNA): TGTGCCAGCAGCTTAACGACAGGGTATGAAAAACTGTTTTTT. Translation gives CASSLTTGYEKLFF. Based on the CDR3 plus reference TRBV7-9 and TRBJ1-4, the full variable domain is DTGVSQNPRHKITKRGQNVTFRCDPISEHNRLYWYRQTLGQGPEFLTYFQNEAQLEKSRLLSDRFSAERPKGSFSTLEIQRTEQGDSAMYLCASSLTTGYEKLFFGSGTQLSVL.

The J gene is TRBJ2-1, the V gene TRBV9, with 8 positions matching TRBD2. With 5 bases clipped from V and 9 bases from J, the junction kept 7 bases outside the gene matches. Germline values: CDR1 SGDLS, CDR2 YYNGEE. CDR3 length: 13 residues. CDR3 sequence reads: CASSAGGEVEQFF. The CDR3 DNA reads TGTGCCAGCAGTGCCGGGGGGGAAGTTGAGCAGTTCTTC.

V is TRBV30 and J is TRBJ1-6; D gene ambiguous. The V end was cut by 4 bases, the J end by 9 bases, with 13 bases between. CDR3 length: 13 amino acids. The germline V gene encodes CDR1 GTSNPN and CDR2 SVGIG (reference sequence). CDR3 DNA sequence: TGTGCCTGGACCCCTCGGACTACTTCACCCCTCCACTTT. It yields the protein CAWTPRTTSPLHF.

The chain joins TRBV7-2 to TRBJ1-3; 9 bases map to TRBD1. Germline V gene data show CDR1 as SGHTA and CDR2 as FQGNSA. This CDR3 comprises 14 residues. Germline trimming cut 5 bases from V and 6 bases from J; bases unmatched to any gene: 5. CDR3 coding DNA: TGTGCCAGCAGCCAAAGACAGGGGGAAAACACCATATATTTT. Amino acid sequence: CASSQRQGENTIYF. Combining the CDR3 with reference TRBV7-2 and TRBJ1-3 gives the whole variable domain GAGVSQSPSNKVTEKGKDVELRCDPISGHTALYWYRQSLGQGLEFLIYFQGNSAPDKSGLPSDRFSAERTGGSVSTLTIQRTQQEDSAVYLCASSQRQGENTIYFGEGSWLTVV.

The V and J genes are TRBV6-5 and TRBJ1-5; possible D gene TRBD1, 6 bases. The V and J ends lost 8 bases and 1 base respectively, with 15 bases between them. In germline, CDR1 is MNHEY, CDR2 SVGAGI. The CDR3 sequence is 15 residues long. The CDR3 protein is CASGTGGPSNQPQHF. CDR3 DNA: TGTGCCAGCGGTACTGGGGGCCCGAGCAATCAGCCCCAGCATTTT.